Shown below are 17 T cell receptor beta chains from a single sample sequenced in a study of blood T cell repertoires in COVID-19. Method: immunoSEQ multiplex PCR; TCRdb's copy keeps in-frame clones and lacks some. The sample carries about 81,000 clones, about 91% recorded once. Specimen: peripheral blood. The receptor source for this set is a woman older than 75 with active COVID-19.

The V gene is TRBV5-1, the J gene TRBJ2-3, with TRBD2 as a possible D gene (5 bases). Germline values: CDR1 SGHRS, CDR2 YFSETQ. Trimming stripped 4 bases from V and 3 bases from J, with 6 bases between. The CDR3 runs 12 residues. The CDR3 sequence: CASSTGTDTQYF. Written as DNA, the CDR3 is TGCGCCAGCAGCACGGGGACAGATACGCAGTATTTT.

The V gene is TRBV2, the J gene TRBJ1-2; no firm D call. V lost 0 bases and J lost 3, with 8 bases in between. CDR1 is SNHLY and CDR2 is FYNNEI in the germline V gene. The CDR3 has 14 amino acids. Here the CDR3 reads CASSEAPADYGYTF. In DNA, the CDR3 is TGTGCCAGCAGTGAAGCGCCGGCGGACTATGGCTACACCTTC.

The V call is TRBV27, the J call TRBJ1-2; TRBD1 aligns across 8 bases. Germline V lookup: CDR1 MNHEY, CDR2 SMNVEV (reference sequence). The CDR3 consists of 16 residues. V shed 2 bases, J shed 6 bases, and the junction held 11 bases outside the gene matches. Written as DNA, the CDR3 is TGTGCCAGCAGTTTACGGTCCGGGCAGGGGGCGAATGGCTACACCTTC. Protein: CASSLRSGQGANGYTF.

This chain connects TRBV7-3 to TRBJ1-6; 7 nucleotides agree with TRBD1. CDR1 and CDR2 (germline): SGHTA, FQGTGA. Trimming cost V 5 bases and J 13 bases; bases outside gene matches: 8. This CDR3 is built from 13 residues. The CDR3 bases are TGTGCCAGCAGCCACGAACAGGGGTTCCCCCTCCACTTT. Translating gives CASSHEQGFPLHF.

The chain links TRBV11-2 to TRBJ2-7; TRBD1 matches 7 bases. Trimming removed 5 bases from V and 3 bases from J; junction bases left unmatched: 10. CDR1 is SGHAT, CDR2 FQNNGV, per germline. CDR3 length equals 15 residues. The CDR3 nucleotides read TGTGCCAGCAGCGCCCAGGACAGGACTTACTACGAGCAGTACTTC. Protein sequence: CASSAQDRTYYEQYF.

This clone was picked up one time. The V gene is TRBV15, the J gene TRBJ2-7; 8 bases are a match to TRBD1. CDR1 and CDR2 from the germline V gene are LNHNV and YYDKDF (reference sequence). The length of the CDR3 is 15 residues. V gave up 3 bases and J gave up 4 bases; unmatched junction bases: 8. CDR3 in DNA: TGTGCCACCAGCAGCCCCACTAGGGACAGGTACGAGCAGTACTTC. Residues: CATSSPTRDRYEQYF.

The rearrangement uses TRBV10-3 and TRBJ1-5; 8 bases match TRBD1. The germline gives CDR1 ENHRY, CDR2 SYGVKD. The CDR3 is made up of 17 amino acids. The junction had 7 bases not matched to a gene; V was cut back by 3 bases and J by 0 bases. CDR3 DNA sequence: TGTGCCATCAGTGACCCTCAGGGGGCGATTAGCAATCAGCCCCAGCATTTT. This encodes CAISDPQGAISNQPQHF.

The table lists this clone with a few counts. The chain has TRBV6-5 and TRBJ2-5; possible D gene TRBD1, 5 bases. The V and J ends lost 8 bases and 1 base respectively, with 17 bases between them. Germline-derived CDR1 and CDR2 are MNHEY and SVGAGI. The CDR3 is made up of 15 amino acids. This chain's CDR3 is CASLKGFFGQETQYF. CDR3 sequence (DNA): TGTGCCAGCTTAAAGGGGTTCTTTGGCCAAGAGACCCAGTACTTC.

The V gene is TRBV24-1, the J gene TRBJ2-2; TRBD2 matches at 10 bases. After removal of 4 bases from V and 5 bases from J, the junction contained 6 bases not matched to a gene. Germline V gene data show CDR1 as KGHDR and CDR2 as SFDVKD. This CDR3 spans 16 amino acids. CDR3: CATSDPPAGGTGELFF. DNA of the CDR3: TGTGCCACCAGTGACCCCCCAGCGGGAGGGACCGGGGAGCTGTTTTTT.

J is TRBJ2-7 and V is TRBV27, with 13 positions matching TRBD2. V gave up 2 bases and J gave up 2 bases; unmatched junction bases: 12. Germline V gene sequence: CDR1 MNHEY, CDR2 SMNVEV (reference sequence). The CDR3 covers 19 residues. CDR3 DNA sequence: TGTGCCAGCAGTTTAACCCCCCCCGGACTAGCGGGAGTTACCTACGAGCAGTACTTC. Amino acids: CASSLTPPGLAGVTYEQYF.

The chain combines TRBV11-2 with TRBJ2-1; tentative D call: TRBD1 (7 bases). The CDR3 totals 15 residues. Germline CDR1 reads SGHAT; CDR2 reads FQNNGV. V lost 0 bases and J 5 bases, leaving 11 bases between the germline ends. The CDR3 nucleotides are TGTGCCAGCAGCTTAGACGGCAGGGGGGACAATGAGCAGTTCTTC. Protein product: CASSLDGRGDNEQFF.

This clone was detected a few times. V and J are TRBV19 and TRBJ2-7, with TRBD2 as a possible D gene (6 bases). This CDR3 is 14 amino acids long. Germline assignment: CDR1 LNHDA and CDR2 SQIVND (reference sequence). V was trimmed by 6 bases and J by 2 bases, leaving 14 bases between them. The CDR3 loop reads CASSSVAATYEQYF. Here the CDR3 DNA reads TGTGCCAGTAGCTCAGTAGCGGCTACCTACGAGCAGTACTTC.

The CDR3 is CASSQATGVSSYEQYF. CDR3 in DNA: TGCGCCAGCAGCCAAGCTACCGGGGTAAGCTCCTACGAGCAGTACTTC. The chain recombines TRBV4-3 with TRBJ2-7; D may be TRBD2 (5 bases). The CDR3 length is 16 residues. V was shortened by 1 base and J by 0 bases, with 13 bases between the two germline ends. Germline V gene sequence: CDR1 LGHNA, CDR2 YSLEER.

J is TRBJ1-2 and V is TRBV28; the D gene is possibly TRBD1 (5 bases). Germline V lookup: CDR1 MDHEN, CDR2 SYDVKM. Trimming removed 6 bases at V and 2 bases at J, with 10 bases between. CDR3 length: 13 residues. The CDR3 is CASRDSSNYGYTF. CDR3 bases: TGTGCCAGCAGAGACAGTTCCAACTATGGCTACACCTTC.

The V and J genes are TRBV7-2 and TRBJ2-7; D possibly corresponds to TRBD1 (5 bases). The CDR3 is 16 amino acids. Trimming cost V 4 bases and J 1 base, with 17 bases left between them. Germline values: CDR1 SGHTA, CDR2 FQGNSA. CDR3 sequence reads: CASSSSRGERSYEQYF. Here the CDR3 DNA reads TGTGCCAGCAGCTCCTCTAGGGGCGAGAGATCCTACGAGCAGTACTTC.

This chain uses TRBV5-6 with TRBJ2-3; D may be TRBD2 (6 bases). Germline CDR1 reads SGHDT; CDR2 reads YYEEEE. The length of the CDR3 is 18 residues. The V gene lost 0 bases and the J gene lost 3 bases, with 20 bases spanning the gap. The CDR3 DNA reads as TGTGCCAGCAGCTTGGGAGGCCGGACTACCTTTAGAACAGATACGCAGTATTTT. It translates to CASSLGGRTTFRTDTQYF.

This chain connects TRBV7-3 to TRBJ1-1; D remains unclear. The germline V and J ends were trimmed by 2 bases and 7 bases, with 14 bases remaining between them. Germline V CDR1 and CDR2: SGHTA, FQGTGA. The CDR3 spans 14 residues. The CDR3 here is CASSLSPNINEAFF. The CDR3 DNA sequence: TGTGCCAGCAGCTTATCCCCGAACATCAATGAAGCTTTCTTT.